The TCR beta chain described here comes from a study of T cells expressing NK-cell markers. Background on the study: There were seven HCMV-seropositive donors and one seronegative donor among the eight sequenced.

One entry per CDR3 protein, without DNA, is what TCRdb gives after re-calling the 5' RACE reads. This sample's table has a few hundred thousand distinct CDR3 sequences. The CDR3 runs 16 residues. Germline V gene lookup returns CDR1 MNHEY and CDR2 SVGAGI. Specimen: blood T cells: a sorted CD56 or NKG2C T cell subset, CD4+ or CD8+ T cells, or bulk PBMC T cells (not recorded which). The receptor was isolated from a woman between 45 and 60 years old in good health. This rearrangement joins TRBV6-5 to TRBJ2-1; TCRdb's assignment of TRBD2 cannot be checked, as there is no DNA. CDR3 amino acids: CASSSMDSSSYNEQFF.